This T cell receptor beta chain was recovered during a study of blood T cell repertoires in COVID-19. Study details: Acute-phase and convalescent COVID-19 samples originated in the United States, Italy and Spain.

V lost 9 bases, J lost 3 bases, and 2 bases stayed unmatched. Germline CDR1 reads MNHEY; CDR2 reads SVGAGI. The CDR3 sequence is 11 residues long. Using immunoSEQ multiplex PCR, the repertoire was profiled, and TCRdb retains in-frame clones only, with some absent. Of tens of thousands of clones in the sample, roughly 80% were seen once. The rearrangement joins TRBV6-5 to TRBJ2-7; the match to TRBD1 covers 7 bases. Sequenced input: peripheral blood. This receptor was identified in a human donor in a cohort sampled during active COVID-19. CDR3 region: CASNRGYEQYF. In nucleotides, the CDR3 is TGTGCCAGTAACAGGGGCTACGAGCAGTACTTC.